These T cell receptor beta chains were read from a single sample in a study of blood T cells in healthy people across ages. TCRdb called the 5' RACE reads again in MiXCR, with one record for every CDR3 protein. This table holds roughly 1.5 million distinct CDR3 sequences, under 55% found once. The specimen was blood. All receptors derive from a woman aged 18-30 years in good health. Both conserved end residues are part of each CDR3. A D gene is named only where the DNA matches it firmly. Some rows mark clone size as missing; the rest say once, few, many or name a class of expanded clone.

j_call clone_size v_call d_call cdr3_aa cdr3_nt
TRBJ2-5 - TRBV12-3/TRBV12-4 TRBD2 CASSQPNSGSGKTQYF TGTGCCAGCAGTCAGCCGAATAGCGGGAGTGGGAAGACCCAGTACTTC
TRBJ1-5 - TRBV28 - CASSLRVGNQPQHF TGTGCCAGCAGTCTCCGGGTTGGCAATCAGCCCCAGCATTTT
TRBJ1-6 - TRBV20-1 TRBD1 CSARDPGGKDNSPLHF TGCAGTGCTAGAGATCCAGGGGGCAAGGATAATTCACCCCTCCACTTT
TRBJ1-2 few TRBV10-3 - CAISEARDGYTF TGTGCCATCAGTGAGGCCAGGGATGGCTACACCTTC
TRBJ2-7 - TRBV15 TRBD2 CATTPGRGLNEQYF TGTGCCACCACACCAGGGCGGGGGTTGAACGAGCAGTACTTC
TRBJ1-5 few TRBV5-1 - CASSPTPSSNQPQHF TGCGCCAGCAGCCCCACACCGAGTAGCAATCAGCCCCAGCATTTT
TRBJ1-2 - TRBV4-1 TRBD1 CASSRQGVEYGYTF TGCGCCAGCAGCCGGCAGGGGGTAGAGTATGGCTACACCTTC
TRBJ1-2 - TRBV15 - CATSRDLRGTNYGYTF TGTGCCACCAGCAGAGATCTCCGGGGAACTAACTATGGCTACACCTTC
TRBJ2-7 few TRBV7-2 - CASSFSKGYSYEQYF TGTGCCAGCAGCTTCTCTAAGGGCTACTCCTACGAGCAGTACTTC
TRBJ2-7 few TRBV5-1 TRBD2 CASSFTSASYEQYF TGCGCCAGCAGCTTTACTAGCGCTTCCTACGAGCAGTACTTC
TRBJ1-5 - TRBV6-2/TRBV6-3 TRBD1 CASSYSGQGTQPQHF TGTGCCAGCAGTTACTCTGGACAGGGAACTCAGCCCCAGCATTTT
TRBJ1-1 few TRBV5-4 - CASSRTGRRTEAFF TGTGCCAGCAGCAGGACGGGTAGGAGGACTGAAGCTTTCTTT
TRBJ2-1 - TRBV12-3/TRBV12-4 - CASSLWEEADNEQFF TGTGCCAGCAGTTTATGGGAGGAGGCGGACAATGAGCAGTTCTTC
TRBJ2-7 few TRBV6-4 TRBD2 CASSDGSGAYNEQYF TGTGCCAGCAGTGATGGAAGCGGGGCATACAATGAGCAGTACTTC
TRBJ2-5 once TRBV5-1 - CASSVNLQETQYF TGCGCCAGCAGCGTTAACCTCCAAGAGACCCAGTACTTC
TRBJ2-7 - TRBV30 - CAWTWGPSYYEQYF TGTGCCTGGACTTGGGGGCCATCCTACTACGAGCAGTACTTC
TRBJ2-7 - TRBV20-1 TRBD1 CSAPPNRGSWDEQYF TGCAGTGCCCCCCCGAACAGGGGATCGTGGGACGAGCAGTACTTC
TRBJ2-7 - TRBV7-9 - CASSLAPGLMSYEQYF TGTGCCAGCAGCTTAGCGCCAGGGTTAATGTCGTACGAGCAGTACTTC
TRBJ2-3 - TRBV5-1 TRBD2 CASSESGGYPDTQYF TGCGCCAGCAGCGAAAGCGGGGGTTACCCAGATACGCAGTATTTT
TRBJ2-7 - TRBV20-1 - CSAKAVPGVFPFYEQYF TGCAGTGCCAAAGCCGTACCGGGAGTCTTCCCTTTTTACGAGCAGTACTTC
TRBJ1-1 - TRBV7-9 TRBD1 CATPPTGTGLLWTEAFF TGTGCCACCCCTCCCACGGGGACAGGCCTTCTTTGGACTGAAGCTTTCTTT
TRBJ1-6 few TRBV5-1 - CASSSRDKNSPLHF TGCGCCAGCAGCAGCCGGGACAAAAATTCACCCCTCCACTTT
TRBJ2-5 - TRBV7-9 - CASSDTNGGETQYF TGTGCCAGCAGCGATACAAACGGGGGAGAGACCCAGTACTTC
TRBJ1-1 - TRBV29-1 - CSVRTVRTEAFF TGCAGCGTCCGGACAGTAAGGACTGAAGCTTTCTTT
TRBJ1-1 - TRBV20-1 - CSARPGALNTEAFF TGCAGTGCACGCCCGGGGGCACTGAACACTGAAGCTTTCTTT
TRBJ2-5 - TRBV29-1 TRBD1 CSVQRDRQETQYF TGCAGCGTGCAACGGGACAGGCAAGAGACCCAGTACTTC
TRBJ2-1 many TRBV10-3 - CAPAKTGTYNEQFF TGTGCCCCCGCTAAGACGGGGACCTACAATGAGCAGTTCTTC
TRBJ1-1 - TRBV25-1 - CASRKVGGGNTEAFF TGTGCCAGCAGGAAGGTGGGCGGCGGGAACACTGAAGCTTTCTTT
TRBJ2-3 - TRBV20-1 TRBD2 CSAVSGASTDTQYF TGCAGTGCTGTTAGCGGGGCTAGCACAGATACGCAGTATTTT
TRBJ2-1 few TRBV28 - CASSLPLQRGEQFF TGTGCCAGCAGTTTACCCCTCCAGCGTGGTGAGCAGTTCTTC
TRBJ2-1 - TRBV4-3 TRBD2 CASSQDWRGWNEQFF TGCGCCAGCAGCCAAGATTGGCGGGGGTGGAATGAGCAGTTCTTC
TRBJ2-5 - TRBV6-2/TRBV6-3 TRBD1 CASSYSGWDSGRETQYF TGTGCCAGCAGTTACTCGGGGTGGGACAGTGGTCGGGAGACCCAGTACTTC
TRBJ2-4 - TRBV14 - CASSQEAAKNIQYF TGTGCCAGCAGCCAAGAAGCAGCCAAAAACATTCAGTACTTC
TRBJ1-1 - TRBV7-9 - CASSGREVTEAFF TGTGCCAGCAGCGGCAGGGAGGTCACTGAAGCTTTCTTT
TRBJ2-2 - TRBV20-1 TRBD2 CSARSGGVTGELFF TGCAGTGCTAGAAGCGGGGGGGTCACCGGGGAGCTGTTTTTT
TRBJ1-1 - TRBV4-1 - CASSHLAVREAFF TGCGCCAGCAGCCACCTTGCGGTCCGAGAAGCTTTCTTT
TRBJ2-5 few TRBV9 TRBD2 CASSPSRLAGYNEQYF TGTGCCAGCAGCCCCAGTCGGCTAGCGGGTTACAATGAGCAGTACTTC
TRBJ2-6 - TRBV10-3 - CAIKTTGSGANVLTF TGTGCCATAAAGACTACAGGCTCTGGGGCCAACGTCCTGACTTTC
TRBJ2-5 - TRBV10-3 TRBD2 CAISESQQRAGENEQYF TGTGCCATCAGTGAGTCGCAGCAACGAGCGGGAGAAAATGAGCAGTACTTC
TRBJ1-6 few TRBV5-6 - CASSPARRLNSPLHF TGTGCCAGCAGCCCAGCCCGTAGACTCAATTCACCCCTCCACTTT
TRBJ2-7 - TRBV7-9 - CASYQSGGSYNEQYF TGTGCCAGCTACCAGTCGGGGGGCTCCTACAATGAGCAGTACTTC
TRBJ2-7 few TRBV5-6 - CASSLVDTYSYEQYF TGTGCCAGCAGCTTGGTGGACACCTACTCCTACGAGCAGTACTTC
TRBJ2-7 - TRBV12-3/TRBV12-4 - CASSWRLRQTYEQYF TGTGCCAGCAGTTGGCGTCTGAGACAAACCTACGAGCAGTACTTC
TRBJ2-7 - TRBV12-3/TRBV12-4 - CASSQISEISYEQYF TGTGCCAGCAGTCAGATTAGCGAAATATCCTACGAGCAGTACTTC
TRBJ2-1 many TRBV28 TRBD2 CAWGAGGHEQFF TGTGCTTGGGGAGCGGGAGGCCATGAGCAGTTCTTC
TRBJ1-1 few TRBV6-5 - CASSYNRDTEAFF TGTGCCAGCAGTTACAACAGGGACACTGAAGCTTTCTTT
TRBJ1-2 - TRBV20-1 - CSARDRSFEYGYTF TGCAGTGCTAGAGATAGGTCCTTCGAGTATGGCTACACCTTC
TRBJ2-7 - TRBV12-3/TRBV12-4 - CASSLPPSGQYF TGTGCCAGCAGTTTGCCCCCGTCGGGGCAGTACTTC
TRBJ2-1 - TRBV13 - CASSVQTDYNEQFF TGTGCCAGCAGCGTTCAGACTGACTACAATGAGCAGTTCTTC